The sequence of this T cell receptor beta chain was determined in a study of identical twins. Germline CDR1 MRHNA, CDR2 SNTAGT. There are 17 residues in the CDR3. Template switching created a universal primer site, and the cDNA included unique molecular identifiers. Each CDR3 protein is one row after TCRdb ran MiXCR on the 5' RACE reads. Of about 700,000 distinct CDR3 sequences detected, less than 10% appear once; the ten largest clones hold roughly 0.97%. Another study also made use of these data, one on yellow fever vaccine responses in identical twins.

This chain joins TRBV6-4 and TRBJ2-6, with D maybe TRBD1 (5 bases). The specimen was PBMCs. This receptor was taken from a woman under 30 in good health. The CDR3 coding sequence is TGTGCGAACTCACCTGGCAGGGCCGATTCTGGGGCCAACGTCCTGACTTTC. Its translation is CANSPGRADSGANVLTF.